The clone carrying this TCR beta chain was seen repeatedly, ten times or more. Its antigen is not identified. This record comes from a study of T cells in Graves' hyperthyroidism and ophthalmopathy. TCR beta CDR3 region amplification was performed from RNA transcripts. RT-PCR in the first round (using the HTBI primer set) targeted the TCR CDR3. MiXCR, run by TCRdb on the multiplex PCR reads, gives a single entry per CDR3 protein. The profile shows some 250,000 distinct CDR3 sequences, roughly 15% of them singletons. The study, taken as a whole, reports: Ophthalmopathy was separated from stable hyperthyroidism by a 13 V-J model. In blood, most of the thyroid clonotypes expanded above 0.001 were also present.

This TCR was recovered from a woman between 45 and 65 years old with Graves' hyperthyroidism that later progressed to Graves' ophthalmopathy. Sample: blood.

The CDR3 loop is CSARAYRGHNEQFF. The CDR3, as DNA: TGCAGTGCTAGAGCCTACCGGGGACACAATGAGCAGTTCTTC. V usage is TRBV20-1 and J usage is TRBJ2-1, with D tentatively TRBD1 or TRBD2 (5 bases each). Germline CDR1 DFQATT, CDR2 SNEGSKA (reference sequence). V was trimmed by 1 base and J by 5 bases, leaving 12 bases between them. This CDR3 has 14 amino acids.